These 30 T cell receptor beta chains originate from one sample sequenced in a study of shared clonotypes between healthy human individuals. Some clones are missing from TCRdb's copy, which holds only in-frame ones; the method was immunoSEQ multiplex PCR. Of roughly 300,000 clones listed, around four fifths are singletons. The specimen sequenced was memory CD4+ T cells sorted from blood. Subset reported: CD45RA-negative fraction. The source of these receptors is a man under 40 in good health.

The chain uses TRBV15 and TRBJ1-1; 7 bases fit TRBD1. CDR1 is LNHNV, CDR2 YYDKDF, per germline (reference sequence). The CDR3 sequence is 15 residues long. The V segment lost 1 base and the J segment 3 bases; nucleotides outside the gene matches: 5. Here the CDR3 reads CATSRGQGQYTEAFF. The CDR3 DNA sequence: TGTGCCACCAGCAGAGGGCAGGGACAGTACACTGAAGCTTTCTTT.

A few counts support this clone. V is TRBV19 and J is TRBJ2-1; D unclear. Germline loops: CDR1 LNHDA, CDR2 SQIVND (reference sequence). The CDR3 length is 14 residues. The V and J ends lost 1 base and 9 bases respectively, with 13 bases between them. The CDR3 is CASSIAAAISEQFF. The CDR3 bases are TGTGCCAGTAGTATAGCGGCAGCCATAAGTGAGCAGTTCTTC.

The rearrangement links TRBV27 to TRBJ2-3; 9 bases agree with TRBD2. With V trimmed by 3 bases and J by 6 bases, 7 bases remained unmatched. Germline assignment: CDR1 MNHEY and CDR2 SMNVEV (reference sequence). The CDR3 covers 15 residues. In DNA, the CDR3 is TGTGCCAGCAGTTTGGCTAGCGGGATGGTGGATACGCAGTATTTT. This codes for CASSLASGMVDTQYF.

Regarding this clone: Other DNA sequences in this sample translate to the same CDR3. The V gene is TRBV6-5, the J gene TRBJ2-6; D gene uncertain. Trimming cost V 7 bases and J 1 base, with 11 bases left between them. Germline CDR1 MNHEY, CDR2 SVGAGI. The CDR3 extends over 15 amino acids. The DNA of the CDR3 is TGTGCCAGCACCGAAGACCTGTCTGGGGCCAACGTCCTGACTTTC. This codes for CASTEDLSGANVLTF.

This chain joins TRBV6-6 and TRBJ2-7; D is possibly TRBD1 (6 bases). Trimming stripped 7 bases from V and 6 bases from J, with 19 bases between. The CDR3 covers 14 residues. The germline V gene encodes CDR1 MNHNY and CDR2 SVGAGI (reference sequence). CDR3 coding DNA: TGTGCCAGCATGCTTTTGACAGGACTCGGCGAGCAGTACTTC. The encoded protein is CASMLLTGLGEQYF.

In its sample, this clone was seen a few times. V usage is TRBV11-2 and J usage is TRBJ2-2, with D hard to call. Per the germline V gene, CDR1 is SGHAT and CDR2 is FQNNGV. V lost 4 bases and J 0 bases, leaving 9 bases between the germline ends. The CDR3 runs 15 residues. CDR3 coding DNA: TGTGCCAGCAGCTCTCGACGGGCGAACACCGGGGAGCTGTTTTTT. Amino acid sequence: CASSSRRANTGELFF. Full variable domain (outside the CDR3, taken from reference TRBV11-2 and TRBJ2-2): EAGVAQSPRYKIIEKRQSVAFWCNPISGHATLYWYQQILGQGPKLLIQFQNNGVVDDSQLPKDRFSAERLKGVDSTLKIQPAKLEDSAVYLCASSSRRANTGELFFGEGSRLTVL.

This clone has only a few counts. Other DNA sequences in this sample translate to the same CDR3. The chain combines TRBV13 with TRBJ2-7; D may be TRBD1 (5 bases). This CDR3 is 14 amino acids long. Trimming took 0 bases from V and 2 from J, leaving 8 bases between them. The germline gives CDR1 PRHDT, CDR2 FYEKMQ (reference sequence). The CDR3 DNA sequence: TGTGCCAGCAGCTTAGGCCAGGGTGCCTACGAGCAGTACTTC. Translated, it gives CASSLGQGAYEQYF.

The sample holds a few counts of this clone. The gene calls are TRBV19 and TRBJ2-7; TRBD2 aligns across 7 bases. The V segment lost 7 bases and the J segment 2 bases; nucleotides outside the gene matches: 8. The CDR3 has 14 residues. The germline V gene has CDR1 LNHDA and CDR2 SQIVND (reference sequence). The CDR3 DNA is TGTGCCAGTAATAAGGGCGGGAGCGCCTACGAGCAGTACTTC. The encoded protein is CASNKGGSAYEQYF.

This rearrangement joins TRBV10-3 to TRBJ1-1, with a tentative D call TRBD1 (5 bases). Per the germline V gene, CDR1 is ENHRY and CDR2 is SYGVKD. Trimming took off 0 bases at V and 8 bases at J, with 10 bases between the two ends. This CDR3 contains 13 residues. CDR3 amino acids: CAISESTDAEAFF. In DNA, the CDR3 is TGTGCCATCAGTGAGTCGACAGACGCAGAAGCTTTCTTT.

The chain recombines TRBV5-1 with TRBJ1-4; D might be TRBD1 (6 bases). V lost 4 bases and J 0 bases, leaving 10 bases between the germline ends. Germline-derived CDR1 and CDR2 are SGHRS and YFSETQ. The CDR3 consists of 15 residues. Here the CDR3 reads CASSRGTPTNEKLFF. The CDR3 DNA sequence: TGCGCCAGCAGCCGCGGGACACCAACTAATGAAAAACTGTTTTTT.

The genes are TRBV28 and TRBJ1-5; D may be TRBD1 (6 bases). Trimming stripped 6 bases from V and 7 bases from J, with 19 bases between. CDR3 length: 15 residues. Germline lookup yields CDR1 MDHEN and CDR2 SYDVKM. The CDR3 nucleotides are TGTGCCAGCAGCCGCGGTACAGGGTCTGGCCAGCCCCAGCATTTT. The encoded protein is CASSRGTGSGQPQHF.

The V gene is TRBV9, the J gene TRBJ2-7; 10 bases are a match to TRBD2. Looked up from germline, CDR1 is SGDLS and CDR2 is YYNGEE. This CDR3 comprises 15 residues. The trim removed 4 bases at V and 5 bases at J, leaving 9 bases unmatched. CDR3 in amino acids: CASSPSTSGNHEQYF. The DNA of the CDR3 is TGTGCCAGCAGCCCATCCACTAGCGGGAACCACGAGCAGTACTTC. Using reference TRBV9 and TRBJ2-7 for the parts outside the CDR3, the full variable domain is DSGVTQTPKHLITATGQRVTLRCSPRSGDLSVYWYQQSLDQGLQFLIQYYNGEERAKGNILERFSAQQFPDLHSELNLSSLELGDSALYFCASSPSTSGNHEQYFGPGTRLTVT.

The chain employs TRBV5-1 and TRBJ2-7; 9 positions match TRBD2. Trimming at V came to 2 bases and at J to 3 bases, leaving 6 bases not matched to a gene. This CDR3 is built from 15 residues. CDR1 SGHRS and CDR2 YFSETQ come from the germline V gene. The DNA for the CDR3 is TGCGCCAGCAGCTTAATCGCTAGCGGGAACTACGAGCAGTACTTC. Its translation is CASSLIASGNYEQYF.

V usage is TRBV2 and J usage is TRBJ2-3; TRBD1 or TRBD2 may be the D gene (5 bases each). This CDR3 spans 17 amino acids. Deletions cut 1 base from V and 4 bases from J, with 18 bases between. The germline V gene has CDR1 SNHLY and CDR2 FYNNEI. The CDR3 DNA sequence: TGTGCCAGCAGTGAAGAAGGCTTCCCCCGAGGGGCAGATACGCAGTATTTT. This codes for CASSEEGFPRGADTQYF.

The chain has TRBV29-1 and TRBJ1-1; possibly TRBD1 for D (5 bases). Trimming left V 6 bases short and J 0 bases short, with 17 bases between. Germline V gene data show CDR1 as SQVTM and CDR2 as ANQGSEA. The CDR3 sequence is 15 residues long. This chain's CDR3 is CSVGGTRNLNTEAFF. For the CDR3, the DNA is TGCAGCGTGGGGGGGACCCGTAATTTGAACACTGAAGCTTTCTTT.

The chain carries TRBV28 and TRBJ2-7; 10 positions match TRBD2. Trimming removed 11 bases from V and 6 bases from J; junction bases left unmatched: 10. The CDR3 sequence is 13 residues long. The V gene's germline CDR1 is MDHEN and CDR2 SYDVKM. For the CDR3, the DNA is TGTGCCCACGGGCTAGCGGGAGTTTCCGAGCAGTACTTC. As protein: CAHGLAGVSEQYF.

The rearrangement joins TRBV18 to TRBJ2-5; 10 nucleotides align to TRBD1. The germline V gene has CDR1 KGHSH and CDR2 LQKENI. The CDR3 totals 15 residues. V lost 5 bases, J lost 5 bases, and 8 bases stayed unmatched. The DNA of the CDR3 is TGTGCCAGCTCAGAGACCGGGACAGGGGTTGAGACCCAGTACTTC. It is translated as CASSETGTGVETQYF.

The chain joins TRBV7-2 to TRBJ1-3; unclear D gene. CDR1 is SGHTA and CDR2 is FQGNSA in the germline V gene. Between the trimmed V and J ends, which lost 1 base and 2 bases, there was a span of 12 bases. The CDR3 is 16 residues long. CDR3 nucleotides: TGTGCCAGCAGCTTAGGCAGTACTACCACTGGAAACACCATATATTTT. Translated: CASSLGSTTTGNTIYF. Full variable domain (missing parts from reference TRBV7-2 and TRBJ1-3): GAGVSQSPSNKVTEKGKDVELRCDPISGHTALYWYRQSLGQGLEFLIYFQGNSAPDKSGLPSDRFSAERTGGSVSTLTIQRTQQEDSAVYLCASSLGSTTTGNTIYFGEGSWLTVV.

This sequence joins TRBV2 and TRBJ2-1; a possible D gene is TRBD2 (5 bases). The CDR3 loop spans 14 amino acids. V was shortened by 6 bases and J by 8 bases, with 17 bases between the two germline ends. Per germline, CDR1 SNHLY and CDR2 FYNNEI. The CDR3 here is CASRNLLYSDEQFF. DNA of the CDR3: TGTGCCAGCAGAAACTTGTTGTATAGCGATGAGCAGTTCTTC.

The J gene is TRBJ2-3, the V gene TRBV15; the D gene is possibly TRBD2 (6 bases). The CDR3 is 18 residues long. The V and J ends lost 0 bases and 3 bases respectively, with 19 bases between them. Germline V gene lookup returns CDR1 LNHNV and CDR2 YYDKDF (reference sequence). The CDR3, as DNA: TGTGCCACCAGCAGAGATTTCCGGGAGACGATGGGGACAGATACGCAGTATTTT. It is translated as CATSRDFRETMGTDTQYF.

This CDR3 is CASSPRDRGETGELFF. CDR3 nucleotide sequence: TGCGCCAGCAGCCCCCGGGACAGGGGAGAAACCGGGGAGCTGTTTTTT. The gene calls are TRBV4-3 and TRBJ2-2, with TRBD1 matching 10 bases. The CDR3 covers 16 residues. The germline V gene has CDR1 LGHNA and CDR2 YSLEER. After removal of 4 bases from V and 5 bases from J, the junction contained 7 bases not matched to a gene.

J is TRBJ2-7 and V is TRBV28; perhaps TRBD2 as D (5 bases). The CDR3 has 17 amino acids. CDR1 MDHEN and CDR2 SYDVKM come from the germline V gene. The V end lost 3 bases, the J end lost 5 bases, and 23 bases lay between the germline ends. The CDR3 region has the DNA TGTGCCAGCAGTTTCCCTGGACTGCTGTCGATTCAGAACGAGCAGTACTTC. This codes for CASSFPGLLSIQNEQYF.

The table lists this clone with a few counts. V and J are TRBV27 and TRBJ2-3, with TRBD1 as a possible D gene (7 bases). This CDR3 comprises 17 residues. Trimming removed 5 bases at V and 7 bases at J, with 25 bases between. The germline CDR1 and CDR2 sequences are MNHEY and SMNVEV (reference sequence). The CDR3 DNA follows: TGTGCCAGCAGTGCCAGGGGGGCCTATAACCTTAGATATACGCAGTATTTT. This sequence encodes CASSARGAYNLRYTQYF.

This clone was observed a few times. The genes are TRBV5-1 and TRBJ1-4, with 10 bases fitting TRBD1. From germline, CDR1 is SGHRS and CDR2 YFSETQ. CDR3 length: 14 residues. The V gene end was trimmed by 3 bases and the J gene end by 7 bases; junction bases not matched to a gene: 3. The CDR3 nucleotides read TGCGCCAGCAGCTCGACAGGGGGCGGTGAAAAACTGTTTTTT. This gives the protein CASSSTGGGEKLFF. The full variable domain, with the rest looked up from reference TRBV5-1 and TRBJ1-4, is KAGVTQTPRYLIKTRGQQVTLSCSPISGHRSVSWYQQTPGQGLQFLFEYFSETQRNKGNFPGRFSGRQFSNSRSEMNVSTLELGDSALYLCASSSTGGGEKLFFGSGTQLSVL.

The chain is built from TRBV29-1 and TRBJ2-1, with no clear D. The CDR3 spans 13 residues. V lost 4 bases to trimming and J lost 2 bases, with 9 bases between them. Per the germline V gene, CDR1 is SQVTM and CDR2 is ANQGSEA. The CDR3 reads CSVGLGAYNEQFF. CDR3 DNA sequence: TGCAGCGTTGGTCTTGGCGCCTACAATGAGCAGTTCTTC.

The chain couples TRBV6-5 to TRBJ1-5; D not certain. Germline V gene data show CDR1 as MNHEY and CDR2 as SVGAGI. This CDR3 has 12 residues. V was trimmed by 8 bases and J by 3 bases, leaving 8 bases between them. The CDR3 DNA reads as TGTGCCAGCGGGCGGATCAATCAGCCCCAGCATTTT. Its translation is CASGRINQPQHF.

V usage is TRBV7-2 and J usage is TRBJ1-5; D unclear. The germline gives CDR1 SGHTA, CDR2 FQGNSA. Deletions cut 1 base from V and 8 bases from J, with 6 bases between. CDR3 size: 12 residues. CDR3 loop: CASSLVGEPQHF. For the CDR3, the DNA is TGTGCCAGCAGCTTAGTAGGTGAGCCCCAGCATTTT.

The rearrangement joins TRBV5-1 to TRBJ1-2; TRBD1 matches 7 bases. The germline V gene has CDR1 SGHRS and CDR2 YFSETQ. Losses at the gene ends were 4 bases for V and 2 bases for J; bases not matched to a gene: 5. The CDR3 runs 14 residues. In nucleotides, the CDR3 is TGCGCCAGCAGCGGACAGGCGCCGAACTATGGCTACACCTTC. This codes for CASSGQAPNYGYTF.

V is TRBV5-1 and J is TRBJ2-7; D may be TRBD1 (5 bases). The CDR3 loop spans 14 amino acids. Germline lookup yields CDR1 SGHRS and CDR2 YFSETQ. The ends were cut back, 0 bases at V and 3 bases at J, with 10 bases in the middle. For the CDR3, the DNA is TGCGCCAGCAGCTTGGGTCAGGGCGTCTACGAGCAGTACTTC. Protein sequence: CASSLGQGVYEQYF.

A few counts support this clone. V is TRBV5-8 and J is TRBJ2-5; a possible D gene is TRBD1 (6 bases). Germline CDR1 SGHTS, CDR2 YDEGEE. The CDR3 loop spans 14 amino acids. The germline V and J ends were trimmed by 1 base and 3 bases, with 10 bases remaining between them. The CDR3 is CASSLPGTKETQYF. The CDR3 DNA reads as TGTGCCAGCAGCTTGCCCGGGACAAAAGAGACCCAGTACTTC.